Following are 24 T cell receptor beta chains from one sample sequenced in a study of blood T cell repertoires in COVID-19. This table comes from immunoSEQ multiplex PCR, and its TCRdb copy is limited to in-frame clones, with some not included. The profile shows tens of thousands of clones, about 90% of them singletons. Sequenced material: peripheral blood. The receptor source for this set is a man in his fifties with active COVID-19.

CDR3 protein: CASSRDRAAYEQYF. CDR3 sequence (DNA): TGTGCCAGCAGCCGGGACAGGGCGGCCTACGAGCAGTACTTC. J is TRBJ2-7 and V is TRBV27; TRBD1 aligns across 9 bases. The length of the CDR3 is 14 residues. V trimming: 6 bases; J trimming: 2 bases; junction bases outside the gene matches: 5. CDR1 is MNHEY and CDR2 is SMNVEV in the germline V gene (reference sequence).

The rearrangement links TRBV4-3 to TRBJ2-1, with TRBD2 identical over 12 bases. Germline values: CDR1 LGHNA, CDR2 YSLEER. CDR3 length equals 15 residues. The trim removed 4 bases at V and 8 bases at J, leaving 6 bases unmatched. CDR3 sequence reads: CASSPTSGRTHEQFF. In nucleotides, the CDR3 is TGCGCCAGCAGCCCGACTAGCGGGAGAACCCATGAGCAGTTCTTC.

CDR3 sequence: CASRDRVGGETQYF. CDR3 nucleotide sequence: TGTGCCAGCAGGGACAGGGTGGGTGGAGAGACCCAGTACTTC. V gene TRBV28 combines with J gene TRBJ2-5, with TRBD1 matching 8 bases. V lost 6 bases to trimming and J lost 4 bases; unmatched junction nucleotides: 7. The CDR3 contains 14 residues. CDR1 is MDHEN, CDR2 SYDVKM, per germline.

This clone was seen only once. V usage is TRBV5-1 and J usage is TRBJ2-2, with 14 nucleotides matching TRBD2. Germline V gives CDR1 SGHRS, CDR2 YFSETQ. The V and J ends lost 4 bases and 5 bases, in that order; junction bases with no gene match: 7. The CDR3 sequence is 17 residues long. The CDR3 DNA reads as TGCGCCAGCAGCACCCCGGGACTAGCGGGAGTTACCGGGGAGCTGTTTTTT. Translation gives CASSTPGLAGVTGELFF.

As DNA, the CDR3 is TGTGCCAGCACAGGGGGTTCCGGCAATCAGCCCCAGCATTTT. The encoded protein is CASTGGSGNQPQHF. The chain employs TRBV10-3 and TRBJ1-5, with 8 bases that match TRBD1. Losses at the gene ends were 10 bases for V and 2 bases for J; bases not matched to a gene: 7. Per the germline V gene, CDR1 is ENHRY and CDR2 is SYGVKD. The CDR3 covers 14 residues.

The chain recombines TRBV19 with TRBJ2-2; 10 nucleotides match TRBD2. Germline CDR1 and CDR2: LNHDA and SQIVND (reference sequence). The V segment lost 4 bases and the J segment 6 bases; nucleotides outside the gene matches: 5. The CDR3 runs 15 residues. Here the CDR3 DNA reads TGTGCCAGTAGTAAGTTAGCGGGAGGCGCCGGGGAGCTGTTTTTT. Translated, it gives CASSKLAGGAGELFF.

The chain joins TRBV18 to TRBJ2-3; D uncertain. The CDR3 runs 12 residues. Trimming stripped 4 bases from V and 4 bases from J, with 6 bases between. Germline values: CDR1 KGHSH, CDR2 LQKENI. The CDR3 nucleotides are TGTGCCAGCTCACTCGCGGCAGATACGCAGTATTTT. Protein product: CASSLAADTQYF. The complete variable domain, with remaining parts taken from reference TRBV18 and TRBJ2-3, reads NAGVMQNPRHLVRRRGQEARLRCSPMKGHSHVYWYRQLPEEGLKFMVYLQKENIIDESGMPKERFSAEFPKEGPSILRIQQVVRGDSAAYFCASSLAADTQYFGPGTRLTVL.

The chain links TRBV27 to TRBJ1-4, with D perhaps matching TRBD1 (6 bases). Germline V CDR1 and CDR2: MNHEY, SMNVEV (reference sequence). Trimming shortened V by 5 bases and J by 3 bases, and 13 bases separated the two germline ends. CDR3 length equals 15 residues. Here the CDR3 DNA reads TGTGCCAGCAGTATGGTGAAGGGGGCTAATGAAAAACTGTTTTTT. Translating it yields CASSMVKGANEKLFF.

The CDR3 spells CATNNSSGANVLTF. The CDR3 bases are TGTGCCACCAACAATTCCTCTGGGGCCAACGTCCTGACTTTC. This chain joins TRBV10-3 and TRBJ2-6; D not resolved. Germline assignment: CDR1 ENHRY and CDR2 SYGVKD. V lost 10 bases, J lost 0 bases, and 10 bases lay in between. CDR3 length: 14 amino acids.

The V and J genes are TRBV7-2 and TRBJ2-1, with a tentative D call TRBD2 (7 bases). The CDR3 loop spans 15 amino acids. With 7 bases removed from V and 6 bases from J, the gap between germline ends came to 19 bases. Germline CDR1 and CDR2: SGHTA and FQGNSA. The CDR3 sequence is CASNGKGGPLNEQFF. As DNA, the CDR3 is TGTGCCAGCAACGGAAAGGGGGGGCCGCTCAATGAGCAGTTCTTC.

This clone turned up a few times. This chain links TRBV7-9 with TRBJ1-6; 10 bases match TRBD1. The CDR3 is 13 residues long. The germline gives CDR1 SEHNR, CDR2 FQNEAQ (reference sequence). V shed 3 bases, J shed 16 bases, and the junction held 6 bases outside the gene matches. Here the CDR3 DNA reads TGTGCCAGCAGCTTGGGGACAGGGGTCAGACTCCACTTT. The encoded protein is CASSLGTGVRLHF.

The chain carries TRBV7-9 and TRBJ1-4; 8 nucleotides match TRBD1. Germline V gene data show CDR1 as SEHNR and CDR2 as FQNEAQ (reference sequence). The CDR3 has 16 residues. The V segment lost 5 bases and the J segment 5 bases; nucleotides outside the gene matches: 10. The CDR3 loop is CASSNLLTGANEKLFF. The CDR3 bases are TGTGCCAGCAGCAATCTTTTGACAGGGGCCAATGAAAAACTGTTTTTT.

Of note for this clone: The same CDR3 also results from other DNA sequences found in this sample. The V and J genes are TRBV3-1 (or the pseudogene TRBV3-2) and TRBJ1-1; possible D gene TRBD1, 6 bases. Germline CDR1 reads LGHDT; CDR2 reads YNNKEL (reference sequence). This CDR3 has 14 residues. Trimming pared 4 bases from V and 1 base from J, leaving 10 bases between. The CDR3 DNA sequence: TGTGCCAGCAGCCGAGAACAGGGGAACACTGAAGCTTTCTTT. This codes for CASSREQGNTEAFF.

The genes are TRBV7-2 and TRBJ2-5, with D hard to call. CDR1 is SGHTA, CDR2 FQGNSA, per germline. The CDR3 extends over 12 amino acids. Trimming left V 2 bases short and J 4 bases short, with 5 bases between. The CDR3 loop is CASSLPTETQYF. For the CDR3, the DNA is TGTGCCAGCAGCTTACCTACAGAGACCCAGTACTTC.

The chain combines TRBV29-1 with TRBJ1-4; TRBD1 might be the D (5 bases). This CDR3 has 13 residues. V dropped 7 bases and J dropped 8 bases, with 17 bases sitting between them. CDR1 is SQVTM, CDR2 ANQGSEA, per germline. The CDR3 spells CSAKVGAGEKLFF. Here the CDR3 DNA reads TGCAGCGCTAAAGTAGGGGCTGGGGAAAAACTGTTTTTT. Full variable domain (remainder filled in from reference TRBV29-1 and TRBJ1-4): SAVISQKPSRDICQRGTSLTIQCQVDSQVTMMFWYRQQPGQSLTLIATANQGSEATYESGFVIDKFPISRPNLTFSTLTVSNMSPEDSSIYLCSAKVGAGEKLFFGSGTQLSVL.

J is TRBJ2-1 and V is TRBV7-9; TRBD2 might be the D (5 bases). Germline CDR1 and CDR2: SEHNR and FQNEAQ (reference sequence). This CDR3 has 15 amino acids. The germline V and J ends were trimmed by 5 bases and 4 bases, with 15 bases remaining between them. The CDR3 is CASSRASGLYNEQFF. DNA of the CDR3: TGTGCCAGCAGCCGGGCCAGCGGACTTTACAATGAGCAGTTCTTC.

This clone came up once. The chain employs TRBV4-1 and TRBJ2-2, with 7 bases matching TRBD1. The germline V gene encodes CDR1 MGHRA and CDR2 YSYEKL. The CDR3 length is 16 residues. V dropped 4 bases and J dropped 2; count of bases not matched to a gene: 7. The CDR3 loop reads CASSPTGTANTGELFF. Here the CDR3 DNA reads TGCGCCAGCAGCCCAACGGGGACAGCCAACACCGGGGAGCTGTTTTTT.

The rearrangement links TRBV7-7 to TRBJ2-5, with 10 bases matching TRBD2. J gave up 1 base and V 6 bases, and 2 bases lay outside the gene matches. The CDR3 runs 14 residues. The germline CDR1 and CDR2 sequences are SSHAT and FNYEAQ (reference sequence). Written as DNA, the CDR3 is TGTGCCAGCAGAGCGGGGGGGACCCAAGAGACCCAGTACTTC. It specifies CASRAGGTQETQYF. Combining the CDR3 with reference TRBV7-7 and TRBJ2-5 gives the whole variable domain GAGVSQSPRYKVTKRGQDVTLRCDPISSHATLYWYQQALGQGPEFLTYFNYEAQPDKSGLPSDRFSAERPEGSISTLTIQRTEQRDSAMYRCASRAGGTQETQYFGPGTRLLVL.

This chain joins TRBV2 and TRBJ2-3; 7 bases are a match to TRBD2. V was clipped by 4 bases and J by 1 base; unmatched bases: 8. The CDR3 consists of 16 residues. CDR1 is SNHLY, CDR2 FYNNEI, per germline. CDR3 nucleotides: TGTGCCAGCAGTGTGTTTCGCGGGGGAGGCACAGATACGCAGTATTTT. Its translation: CASSVFRGGGTDTQYF.

The rearrangement joins TRBV4-2 to TRBJ2-7; D is perhaps TRBD2 (6 bases). From germline, CDR1 is LGHNA and CDR2 YNFKEQ. Trimming removed 3 bases at V and 3 bases at J, with 9 bases between. The CDR3 sequence is 13 residues long. As DNA, the CDR3 is TGTGCCAGCAGCCAGGGACTGAGCTACGAGCAGTACTTC. Its protein is CASSQGLSYEQYF.

The chain joins TRBV9 to TRBJ1-6; a possible D gene is TRBD1 (6 bases). With 4 bases removed from V and 0 bases from J, the gap between germline ends came to 17 bases. Germline assignment: CDR1 SGDLS and CDR2 YYNGEE. The CDR3 loop spans 18 amino acids. CDR3 bases: TGTGCCAGCAGCACGGGGACCCAGGGGCGCTCCTATAATTCACCCCTCCACTTT. It encodes CASSTGTQGRSYNSPLHF.

The chain has TRBV5-1 and TRBJ1-4; 10 nucleotides line up with TRBD1. Germline V gene sequence: CDR1 SGHRS, CDR2 YFSETQ. The CDR3 consists of 14 residues. J lost 8 bases, V lost 3 bases, and 4 bases had no gene match. CDR3 nucleotides: TGCGCCAGCAGCTCCGGGACAGGGGAAGAAAAACTGTTTTTT. Encoded protein: CASSSGTGEEKLFF.

The chain joins TRBV3-1 (or the pseudogene TRBV3-2) to TRBJ2-3; 8 bases are shared with TRBD2. This CDR3 region has 16 residues. The germline gives CDR1 LGHDT, CDR2 YNNKEL (reference sequence). The ends lost 4 bases at V and 5 bases at J; junction bases unmatched: 11. The CDR3 nucleotides read TGTGCCAGCAGCCGCCGCCAGCGGGAGTTGTTAGATACGCAGTATTTT. The encoded protein is CASSRRQRELLDTQYF.

This sequence joins TRBV3-1 (or the pseudogene TRBV3-2) and TRBJ1-1; the D is unclear. Trimming pared 0 bases from V and 1 base from J, leaving 6 bases between. This CDR3 comprises 14 residues. The germline V gene has CDR1 LGHDT and CDR2 YNNKEL (reference sequence). CDR3 nucleotides: TGTGCCAGCAGCCAAGATGGCAAGAACACTGAAGCTTTCTTT. It translates to CASSQDGKNTEAFF.